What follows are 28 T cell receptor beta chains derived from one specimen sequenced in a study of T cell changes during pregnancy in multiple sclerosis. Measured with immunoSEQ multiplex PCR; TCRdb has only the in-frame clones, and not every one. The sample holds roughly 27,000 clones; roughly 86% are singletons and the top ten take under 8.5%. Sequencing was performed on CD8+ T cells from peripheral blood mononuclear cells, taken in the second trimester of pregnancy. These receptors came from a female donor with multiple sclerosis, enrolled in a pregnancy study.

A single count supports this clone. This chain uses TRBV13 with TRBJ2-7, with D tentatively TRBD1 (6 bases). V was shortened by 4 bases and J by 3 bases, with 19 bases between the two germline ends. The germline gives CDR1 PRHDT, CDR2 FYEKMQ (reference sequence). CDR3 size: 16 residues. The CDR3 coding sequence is TGTGCCAGCAGCTCTCAGGGGCCCCACTACTTCTACGAGCAGTACTTC. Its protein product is CASSSQGPHYFYEQYF.

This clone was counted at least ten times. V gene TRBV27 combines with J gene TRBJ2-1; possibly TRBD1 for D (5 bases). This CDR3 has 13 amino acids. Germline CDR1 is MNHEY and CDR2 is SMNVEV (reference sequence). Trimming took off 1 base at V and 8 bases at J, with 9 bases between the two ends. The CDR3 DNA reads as TGTGCCAGCAGTTTATTAACAGGAGATGAGCAGTTCTTC. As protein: CASSLLTGDEQFF.

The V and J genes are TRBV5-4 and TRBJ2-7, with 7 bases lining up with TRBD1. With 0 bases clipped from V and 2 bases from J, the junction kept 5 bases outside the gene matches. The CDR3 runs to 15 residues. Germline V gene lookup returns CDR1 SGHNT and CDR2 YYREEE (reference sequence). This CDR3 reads CASSLADRPAYEQYF. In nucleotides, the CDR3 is TGTGCCAGCAGCTTGGCGGACAGGCCAGCCTACGAGCAGTACTTC.

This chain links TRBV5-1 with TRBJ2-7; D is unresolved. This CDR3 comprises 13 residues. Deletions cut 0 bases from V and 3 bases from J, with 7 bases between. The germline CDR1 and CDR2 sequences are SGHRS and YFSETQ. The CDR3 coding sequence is TGCGCCAGCAGCTTGGGGCCGAACTACGAGCAGTACTTC. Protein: CASSLGPNYEQYF.

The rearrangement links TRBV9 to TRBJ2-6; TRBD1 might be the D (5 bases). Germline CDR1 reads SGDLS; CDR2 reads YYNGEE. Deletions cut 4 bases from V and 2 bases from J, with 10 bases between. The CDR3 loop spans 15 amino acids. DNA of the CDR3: TGTGCCAGCAGCCCGCAGGGCCCTGGGGCCAACGTCCTGACTTTC. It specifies CASSPQGPGANVLTF.

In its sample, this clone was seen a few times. For the CDR3, the DNA is TGCGCCAGCAGCCAAGAGTCCCCCGGACAGGGTAGGTGGTACGAGCAGTACTTC. This encodes CASSQESPGQGRWYEQYF. This chain links TRBV4-1 with TRBJ2-7; 8 bases fit TRBD1. The V and J ends lost 0 bases and 4 bases, in that order; junction bases with no gene match: 14. This CDR3 is 18 amino acids long. Germline V gene data show CDR1 as MGHRA and CDR2 as YSYEKL.

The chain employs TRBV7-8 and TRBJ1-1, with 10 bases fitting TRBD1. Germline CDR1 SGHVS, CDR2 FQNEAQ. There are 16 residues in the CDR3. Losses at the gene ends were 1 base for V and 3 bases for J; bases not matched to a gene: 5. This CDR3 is CASSLGGQGSDTEAFF. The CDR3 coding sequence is TGTGCCAGCAGCTTAGGGGGACAGGGGTCGGACACTGAAGCTTTCTTT.

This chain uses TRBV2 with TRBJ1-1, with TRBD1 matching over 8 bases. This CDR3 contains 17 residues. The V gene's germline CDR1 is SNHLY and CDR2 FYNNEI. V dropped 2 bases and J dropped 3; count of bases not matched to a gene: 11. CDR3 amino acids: CASSESGQGAGYTEAFF. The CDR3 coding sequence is TGTGCCAGCAGTGAAAGTGGGCAGGGGGCCGGATACACTGAAGCTTTCTTT.

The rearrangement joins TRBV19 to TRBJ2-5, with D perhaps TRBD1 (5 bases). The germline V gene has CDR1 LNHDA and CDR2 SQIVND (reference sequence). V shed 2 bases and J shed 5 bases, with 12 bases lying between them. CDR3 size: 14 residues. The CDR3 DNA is TGTGCCAGTAGTATATCATCAGGGTCGGAGACCCAGTACTTC. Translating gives CASSISSGSETQYF.

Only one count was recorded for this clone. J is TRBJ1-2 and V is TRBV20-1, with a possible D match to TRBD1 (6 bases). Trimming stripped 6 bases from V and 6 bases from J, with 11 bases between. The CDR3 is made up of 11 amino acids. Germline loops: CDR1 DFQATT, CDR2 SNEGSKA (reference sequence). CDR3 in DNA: TGCAGTGCAGGGGGAGTTGATGGCTACACCTTC. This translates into CSAGGVDGYTF.

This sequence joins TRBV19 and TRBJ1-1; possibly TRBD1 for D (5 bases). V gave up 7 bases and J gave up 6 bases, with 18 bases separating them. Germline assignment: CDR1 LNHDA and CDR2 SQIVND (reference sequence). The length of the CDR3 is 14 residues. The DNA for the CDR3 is TGTGCCAGTATGGAATGGGGCGCGGGATCTGAAGCTTTCTTT. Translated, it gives CASMEWGAGSEAFF.

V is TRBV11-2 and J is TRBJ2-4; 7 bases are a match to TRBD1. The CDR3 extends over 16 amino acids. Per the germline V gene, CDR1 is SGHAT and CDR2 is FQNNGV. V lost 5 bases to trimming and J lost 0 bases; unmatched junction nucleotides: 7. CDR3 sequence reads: CASSPRQGLAKNIQYF. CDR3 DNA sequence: TGTGCCAGCAGCCCGCGACAGGGTCTAGCCAAAAACATTCAGTACTTC. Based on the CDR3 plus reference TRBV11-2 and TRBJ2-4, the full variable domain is EAGVAQSPRYKIIEKRQSVAFWCNPISGHATLYWYQQILGQGPKLLIQFQNNGVVDDSQLPKDRFSAERLKGVDSTLKIQPAKLEDSAVYLCASSPRQGLAKNIQYFGAGTRLSVL.

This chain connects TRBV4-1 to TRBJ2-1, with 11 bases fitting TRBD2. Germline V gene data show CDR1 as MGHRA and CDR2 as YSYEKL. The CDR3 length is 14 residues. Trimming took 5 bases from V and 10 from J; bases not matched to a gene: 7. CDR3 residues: CASSSSGGVWEQFF. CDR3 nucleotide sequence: TGCGCCAGCAGCAGTAGCGGGGGGGTTTGGGAGCAGTTCTTC.

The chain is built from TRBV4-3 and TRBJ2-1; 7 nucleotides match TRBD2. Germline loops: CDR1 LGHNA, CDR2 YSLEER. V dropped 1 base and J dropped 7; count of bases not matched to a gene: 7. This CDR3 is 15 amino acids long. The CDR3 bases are TGCGCCAGCAGCCAAGTATGGGGAGGGAGGAATGAGCAGTTCTTC. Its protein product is CASSQVWGGRNEQFF.

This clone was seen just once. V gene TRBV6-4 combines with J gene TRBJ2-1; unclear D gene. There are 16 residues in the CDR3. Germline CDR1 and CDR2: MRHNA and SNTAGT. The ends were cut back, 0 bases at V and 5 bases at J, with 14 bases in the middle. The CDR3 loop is CASSDSVGGGNNEQFF. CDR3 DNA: TGTGCCAGCAGTGACTCTGTTGGTGGCGGAAACAATGAGCAGTTCTTC.

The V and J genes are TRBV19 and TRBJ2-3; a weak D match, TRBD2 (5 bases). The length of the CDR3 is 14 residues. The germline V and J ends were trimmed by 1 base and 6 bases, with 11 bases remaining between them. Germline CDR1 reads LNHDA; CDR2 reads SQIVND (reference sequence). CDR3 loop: CASSIARVLDTQYF. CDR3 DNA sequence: TGTGCCAGTAGTATAGCGAGGGTTCTGGATACGCAGTATTTT.

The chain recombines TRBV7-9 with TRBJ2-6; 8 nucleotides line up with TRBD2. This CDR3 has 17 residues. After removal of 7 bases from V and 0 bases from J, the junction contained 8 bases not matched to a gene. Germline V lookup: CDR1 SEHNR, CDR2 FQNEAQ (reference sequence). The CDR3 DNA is TGTGCCAGCACCCCCAGTCGGGGGGGCTCTGGGGCCAACGTCCTGACTTTC. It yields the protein CASTPSRGGSGANVLTF.

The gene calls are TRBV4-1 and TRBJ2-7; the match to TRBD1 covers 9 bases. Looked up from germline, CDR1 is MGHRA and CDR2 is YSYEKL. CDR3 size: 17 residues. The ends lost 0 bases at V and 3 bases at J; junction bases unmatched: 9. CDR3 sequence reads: CASSQEWPPGQGYEQYF. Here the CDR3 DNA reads TGCGCCAGCAGCCAAGAGTGGCCCCCGGGACAGGGCTACGAGCAGTACTTC.

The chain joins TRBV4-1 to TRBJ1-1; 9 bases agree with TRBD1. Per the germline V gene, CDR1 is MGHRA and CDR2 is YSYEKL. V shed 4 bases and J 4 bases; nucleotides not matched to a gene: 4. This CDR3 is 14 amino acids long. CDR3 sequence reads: CASSPGQGGTEAFF. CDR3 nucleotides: TGCGCCAGCAGCCCGGGACAGGGTGGCACTGAAGCTTTCTTT.

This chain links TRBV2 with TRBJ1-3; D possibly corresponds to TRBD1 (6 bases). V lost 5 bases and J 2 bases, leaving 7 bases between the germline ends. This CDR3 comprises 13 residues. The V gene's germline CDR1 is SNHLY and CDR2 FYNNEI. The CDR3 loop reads CASSPGAGNTIYF. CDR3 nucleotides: TGTGCCAGCAGTCCAGGGGCTGGAAACACCATATATTTT.

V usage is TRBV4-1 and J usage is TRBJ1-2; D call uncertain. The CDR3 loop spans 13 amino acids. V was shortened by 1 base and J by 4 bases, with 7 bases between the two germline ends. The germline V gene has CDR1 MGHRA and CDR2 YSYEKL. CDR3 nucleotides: TGCGCCAGCAGCCAAGTGGGAGTCTATGGCTACACCTTC. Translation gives CASSQVGVYGYTF.

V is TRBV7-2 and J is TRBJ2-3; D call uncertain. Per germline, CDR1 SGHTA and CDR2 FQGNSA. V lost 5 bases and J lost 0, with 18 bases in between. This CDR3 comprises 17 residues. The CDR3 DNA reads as TGTGCCAGCAGCGCGCCCCGGTGGCGGAGAAGCACAGATACGCAGTATTTT. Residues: CASSAPRWRRSTDTQYF.

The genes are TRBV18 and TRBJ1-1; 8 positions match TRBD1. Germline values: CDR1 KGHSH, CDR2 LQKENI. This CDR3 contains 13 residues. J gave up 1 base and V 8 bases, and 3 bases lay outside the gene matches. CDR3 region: CASRGQANTEAFF. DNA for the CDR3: TGTGCCAGCCGGGGACAGGCGAACACTGAAGCTTTCTTT.

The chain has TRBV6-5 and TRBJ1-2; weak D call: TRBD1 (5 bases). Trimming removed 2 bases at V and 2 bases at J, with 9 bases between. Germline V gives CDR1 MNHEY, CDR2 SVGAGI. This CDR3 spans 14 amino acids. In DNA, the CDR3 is TGTGCCAGCAGTTACGGGGCCGGGAACTATGGCTACACCTTC. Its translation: CASSYGAGNYGYTF.

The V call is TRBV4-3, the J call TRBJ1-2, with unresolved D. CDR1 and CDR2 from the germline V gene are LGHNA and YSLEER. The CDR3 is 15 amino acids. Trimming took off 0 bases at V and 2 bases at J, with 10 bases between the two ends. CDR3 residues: CASSQDRGQNYGYTF. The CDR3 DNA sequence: TGCGCCAGCAGCCAAGATCGCGGCCAGAACTATGGCTACACCTTC.

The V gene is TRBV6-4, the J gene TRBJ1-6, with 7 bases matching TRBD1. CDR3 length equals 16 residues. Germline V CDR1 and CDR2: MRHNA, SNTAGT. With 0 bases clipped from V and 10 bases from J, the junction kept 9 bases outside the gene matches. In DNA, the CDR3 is TGTGCCAGCAGTGACTCGACCCAGGGGGTCGGGTCACCCCTCCACTTT. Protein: CASSDSTQGVGSPLHF.

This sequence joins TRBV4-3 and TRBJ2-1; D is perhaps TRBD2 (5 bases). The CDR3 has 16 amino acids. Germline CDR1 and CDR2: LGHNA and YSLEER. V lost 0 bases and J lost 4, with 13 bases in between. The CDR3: CASSQDGSSPYNEQFF. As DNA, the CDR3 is TGCGCCAGCAGCCAAGATGGGTCTAGCCCTTACAATGAGCAGTTCTTC.

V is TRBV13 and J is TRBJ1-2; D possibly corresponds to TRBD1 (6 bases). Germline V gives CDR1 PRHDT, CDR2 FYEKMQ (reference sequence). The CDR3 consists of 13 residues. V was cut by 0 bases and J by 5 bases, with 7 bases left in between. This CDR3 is CASSLGRGYGYTF. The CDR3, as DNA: TGTGCCAGCAGCTTAGGCAGGGGTTATGGCTACACCTTC.